Listed here are 8 T cell receptor beta chains from one sample, sequenced in a study of regulatory T cells in long-lasting Graves disease. Sample time point: newly diagnosed GD, antithyroid drugs for less than 3 months. PBMCs were the source of the RNA used for TCR sequencing. Sequencing libraries for TCR beta were prepared with iRepertoire HTBI primers and Arm-PCR of CDR3 regions. MiXCR, applied by TCRdb to the multiplex PCR reads, yields one record per CDR3 protein. This sample carries 530,000 or so distinct CDR3 sequences, 13% of them seen once, and the ten largest clones take roughly 10%. In addition, the sample was reused for a study of T cells in Graves' hyperthyroidism and ophthalmopathy.

The material was peripheral blood mononuclear cells (PBMCs), obtained at new diagnosis, from a patient treated with antithyroid drugs. The receptors stem from a young man with Graves disease.

The J gene is TRBJ2-1, the V gene TRBV29-1, with D perhaps matching TRBD1 or TRBD2 (5 bases each). Germline V gene lookup returns CDR1 SQVTM and CDR2 ANQGSEA. The CDR3 extends over 19 amino acids. Trimming took off 6 bases at V and 5 bases at J, with 32 bases between the two ends. The CDR3 spells CSVKVWLRGRFEIDNEQFF. CDR3 DNA sequence: TGCAGCGTCAAGGTTTGGTTGAGGGGCAGGTTTGAGATAGACAATGAGCAGTTCTTC.

There are many counts of this clonotype. The rearrangement links TRBV11-3 to TRBJ2-5, with 9 positions matching TRBD2. The V gene end was trimmed by 1 base and the J gene end by 1 base; junction bases not matched to a gene: 7. Germline V CDR1 and CDR2: SGHNT, YENEEA. CDR3 length equals 17 residues. This CDR3 is CASSLGVLTSGQETQYF. CDR3 DNA sequence: TGTGCCAGCAGCTTAGGGGTGCTGACTAGCGGCCAAGAGACCCAGTACTTC.

This clonotype was counted ten times or more. This chain uses TRBV5-1 with TRBJ2-7, with D uncertain. Germline V gene data show CDR1 as SGHRS and CDR2 as YFSETQ. The CDR3 runs to 14 residues. V was clipped by 2 bases and J by 1 base, with 10 bases between them. CDR3 coding DNA: TGCGCCAGCAGCTTACCGTACCGATCCTACGAGCAGTACTTC. Encoded protein: CASSLPYRSYEQYF.

This clonotype was seen ten or more times. The V call is TRBV2, the J call TRBJ2-7; no definite D call. The V gene lost 8 bases and the J gene lost 2 bases, with 19 bases spanning the gap. The CDR3 has 15 amino acids. CDR1 and CDR2 (germline): SNHLY, FYNNEI. CDR3 loop: CASPPSRTYTYEQYF. The CDR3 DNA follows: TGTGCCAGCCCCCCGTCACGGACCTATACCTACGAGCAGTACTTC.

A few counts support this clonotype. V gene TRBV20-1 combines with J gene TRBJ2-3, with TRBD2 identical over 9 bases. The V gene's germline CDR1 is DFQATT and CDR2 SNEGSKA (reference sequence). The CDR3 extends over 13 amino acids. Unmatched junction bases numbered 2, after V lost 1 base and J lost 6 bases. CDR3 coding DNA: TGCAGTGCTAGAGCTCTAGCGGGGGATACGCAGTATTTT. It translates to CSARALAGDTQYF.

In its sample, this clonotype was seen a few times. The DNA for the CDR3 is TGTGCCAGCAGCCCTTCTAGCGGGATCAAAAACATTCAGTACTTC. This encodes CASSPSSGIKNIQYF. The chain uses TRBV12-3 or TRBV12-4 and TRBJ2-4; 9 nucleotides match TRBD2. The CDR3 contains 15 residues. The V and J ends lost 6 bases and 3 bases, in that order; junction bases with no gene match: 6.

This clonotype has just a few counts. This chain links TRBV5-1 with TRBJ2-5, with D possibly being TRBD1 (6 bases). Germline V gene lookup returns CDR1 SGHRS and CDR2 YFSETQ. This CDR3 spans 16 amino acids. Deletions cut 0 bases from V and 0 bases from J, with 12 bases between. The CDR3 loop is CASSLADRAYQETQYF. In DNA form, the CDR3 reads TGCGCCAGCAGCTTGGCGGACAGAGCGTACCAAGAGACCCAGTACTTC.

The chain combines TRBV4-2 with TRBJ1-4, with D maybe TRBD1 (5 bases). This CDR3 region has 16 residues. The germline V and J ends were trimmed by 3 bases and 13 bases, with 24 bases remaining between them. CDR1 is LGHNA and CDR2 is YNFKEQ in the germline V gene. DNA for the CDR3: TGTGCCAGCAGCCAGGTAACCGGGTCATCCGTGAGGGGACTGTTTTTT. This encodes CASSQVTGSSVRGLFF.